This paragraph covers one TCR beta chain sequence. The antigen this receptor binds is unknown. Base quality data are lacking; no much larger clone is found one base away. The CDR3 contains 16 residues, cysteine and phenylalanine counted. Only the CDR3 part of the read is kept: 48 bases, read in frame from the first base. Trimming takes 2 bases off V and 5 bases off J; junction bases not matched to a gene: 11. CDR1 and CDR2, looked up from the germline V gene, are MNHEY and SVGAGI. These data come from a study of graft-versus-host responses after intestinal transplantation (dated by TCRdb to the early 2020s). Study-level background: The transplants that recipients got were multivisceral, liver-intestinal, or isolated intestinal. All recipients received anti-thymocyte globulin induction followed by maintenance tacrolimus and steroids for approximately 3 years. Graft-versus-host and host-versus-graft alloreactive T cell clones were tracked in the graft, circulation and bone marrow after intestinal transplantation using bulk TCR-beta CDR3 sequencing. Alloreactive clones were identified by sequencing pre-transplant mixed lymphocyte reaction products and comparing them with unstimulated pre-transplant donor and recipient T cells. A cohort of 24 intestinal transplant recipients, including one retransplant, was enrolled, and a few patients lacking pretransplant specimens were excluded. A peak of at least 4% donor T cells among recipient peripheral blood mononuclear cells was the definition used for donor T cell macrochimerism. Rather than going through the commercial service, samples from a few later patients were sequenced in-house on an Illumina MiSeq and processed with MiXCR. Here is what the overall study found, with its caveats: Early after transplant, peak levels of circulating GvH clones were associated with declines in HvG clones. Patients with donor T cell macrochimerism had high GvH to HvG T cell clonal ratios in their allografts. The relatively low number and heterogeneity of intestinal transplant patients limited the conclusions. GvH clones were detected in recipient bone marrow, and some of these GvH clones were observed earlier in ileal mucosa or blood, consistent with an intestinal mucosal origin.

Sample time point, as interpreted from the label and publication: cells obtained before transplantation from donor or recipient. CD3+CD4+ and CD3+CD8+ populations were FACS-sorted from unstimulated pre-transplant donor and recipient cells taken from spleen or lymph nodes. Receptors were amplified or captured by the immunoSEQ multiplex PCR assay. For most patients, genomic DNA was isolated with the Qiagen DNeasy Blood and Tissue Kit and shipped frozen to Adaptive Biotechnologies for TCR sequencing. For most patients, high-throughput TCR-beta CDR3 sequencing of genomic DNA was performed by Adaptive Biotechnologies. Processing in the source paper ran as follows. Adaptive's ImmunoSEQ software supplied the TCR sequencing data for 18 patients, while MiXCR and VDJtools were used to process three other patients. To correct CD4 versus CD8 sorting errors, sequences present in both subsets at a frequency ratio below 5:1 were removed. CDR3 nucleotide sequences shared between donor and recipient were removed because their origin could not be assigned. Alloreactive clones required at least 2-fold expansion over unstimulated cells and minimum CFSE-low frequency of 0.002% (template counts) or 0.001% (read counts). A clone was considered mappable if detected in the sequenced pre-transplant spleen, lymph node, or MLR CFSE-low populations of the donor or recipient. Cumulative frequency of alloreactive clones was calculated as a percentage of all sequences weighted by copy number. The clones in this table, taken by TCRdb from immuneACCESS, are in-frame only. Not every clone is retained; where verified, under half of the shortfall comes from an unresolved V gene, and the cause of the rest is unknown. The D gene and trimming were derived from the DNA, and the V and J assignments and clone size from that table. Counted in this sample were some 140,000 clones; about nine tenths of them appeared once. The biggest ten clones account for roughly 0.19% of the sample.

The sequence was collected from a human donor who received an intestinal transplant. In this chain, TRBV6-5 is recombined with TRBJ2-5; 7 central bases correspond to TRBD2. The sample in question was unstimulated CD4+ T cells sorted from spleen or lymph node cells, obtained before intestinal transplant. Here is the DNA: TGTGCCAGCAGTTACCCCCTCGGACGGGAGGAGGAGACCCAGTACTTC. This sequence encodes CASSYPLGREEETQYF.